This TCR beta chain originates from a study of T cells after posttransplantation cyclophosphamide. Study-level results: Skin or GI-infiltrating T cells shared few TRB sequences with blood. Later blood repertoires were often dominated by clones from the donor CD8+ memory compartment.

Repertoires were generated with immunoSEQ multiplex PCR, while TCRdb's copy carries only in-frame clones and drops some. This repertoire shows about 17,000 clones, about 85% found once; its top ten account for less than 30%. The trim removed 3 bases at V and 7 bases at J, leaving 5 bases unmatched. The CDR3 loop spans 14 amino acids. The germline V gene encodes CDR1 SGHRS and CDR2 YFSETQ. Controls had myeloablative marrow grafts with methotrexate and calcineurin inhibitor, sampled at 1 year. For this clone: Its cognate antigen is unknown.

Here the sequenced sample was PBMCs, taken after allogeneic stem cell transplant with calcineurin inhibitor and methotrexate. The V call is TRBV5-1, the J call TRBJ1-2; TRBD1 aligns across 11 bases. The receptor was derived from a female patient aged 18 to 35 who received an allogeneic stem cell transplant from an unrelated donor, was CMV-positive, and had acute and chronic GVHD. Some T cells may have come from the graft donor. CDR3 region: CASSYGQGAGGYTF. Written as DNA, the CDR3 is TGCGCCAGCAGCTATGGACAGGGGGCTGGTGGCTACACCTTC.